This T cell receptor beta chain came from a study of radiotherapy plus CTLA-4 blockade in lung cancer. Findings of the study overall: Reportedly, early blood T cell clone dynamics best predicted response, with interferon-beta.

Profiled with immunoSEQ multiplex PCR; TCRdb holds only in-frame clones, not every one. The sample shows 27,000 or so clones, 77% of them seen only once. CDR1 is SGHDT and CDR2 is YYEEEE in the germline V gene. V was trimmed by 0 bases and J by 0 bases, leaving 9 bases between them. There are 15 residues in the CDR3. Remarks on this clone: The antigen is undetermined.

The TCR comes from a human donor with non-small cell lung cancer that progressed on radiotherapy plus ipilimumab. The chain combines TRBV5-6 with TRBJ1-1; no definite D call. The sample here was peripheral blood, taken from a patient treated with radiotherapy plus ipilimumab. This chain's CDR3 is CASSLERLMNTEAFF. CDR3 bases: TGTGCCAGCAGCTTGGAACGGCTCATGAACACTGAAGCTTTCTTT.